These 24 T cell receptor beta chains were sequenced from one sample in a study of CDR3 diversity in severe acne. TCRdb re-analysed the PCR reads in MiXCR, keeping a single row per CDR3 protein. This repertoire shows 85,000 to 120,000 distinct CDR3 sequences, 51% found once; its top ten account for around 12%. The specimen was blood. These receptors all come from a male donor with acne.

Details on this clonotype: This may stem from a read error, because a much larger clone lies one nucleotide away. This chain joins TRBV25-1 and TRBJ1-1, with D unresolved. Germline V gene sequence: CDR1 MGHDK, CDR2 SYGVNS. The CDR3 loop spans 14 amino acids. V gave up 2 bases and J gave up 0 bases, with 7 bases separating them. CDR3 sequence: CASSEVSLNTEAFF. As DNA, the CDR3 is TGTGCCAGCAGTGAAGTCTCGCTGAACACTGAAGCTTTCTTT.

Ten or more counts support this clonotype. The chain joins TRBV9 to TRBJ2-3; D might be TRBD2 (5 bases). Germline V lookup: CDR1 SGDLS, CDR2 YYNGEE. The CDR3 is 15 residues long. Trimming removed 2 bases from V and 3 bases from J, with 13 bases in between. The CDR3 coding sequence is TGTGCCAGCAGCGTCGGAGGAGTAAGTACAGATACGCAGTATTTT. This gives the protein CASSVGGVSTDTQYF.

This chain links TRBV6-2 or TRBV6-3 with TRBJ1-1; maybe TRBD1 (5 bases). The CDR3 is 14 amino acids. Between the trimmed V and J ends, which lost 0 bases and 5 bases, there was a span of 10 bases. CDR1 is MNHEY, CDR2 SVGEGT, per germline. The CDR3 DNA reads TGTGCCAGCAGTTACTCGTTGGGGGAGACTGAAGCTTTCTTT. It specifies CASSYSLGETEAFF.

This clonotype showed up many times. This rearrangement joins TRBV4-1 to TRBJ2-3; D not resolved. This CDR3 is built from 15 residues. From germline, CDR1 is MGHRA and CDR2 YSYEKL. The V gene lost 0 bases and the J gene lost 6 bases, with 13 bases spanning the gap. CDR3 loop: CASSQEHSRADTQYF. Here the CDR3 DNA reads TGCGCCAGCAGCCAAGAGCACTCACGAGCGGATACGCAGTATTTT.

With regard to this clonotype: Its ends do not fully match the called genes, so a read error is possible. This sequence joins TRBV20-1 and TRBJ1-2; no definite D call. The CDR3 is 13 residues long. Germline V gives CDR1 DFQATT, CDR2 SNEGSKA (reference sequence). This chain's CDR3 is CSALHRLSYGHTF. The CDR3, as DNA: TGCAGTGCCCTCCACCGACTGAGCTATGGCCACACCTTC.

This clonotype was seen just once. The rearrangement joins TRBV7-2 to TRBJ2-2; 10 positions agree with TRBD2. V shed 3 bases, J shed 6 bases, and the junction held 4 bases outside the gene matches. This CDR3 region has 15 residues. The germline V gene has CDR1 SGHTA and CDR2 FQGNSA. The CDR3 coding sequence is TGTGCCAGCAGCTTCATAGCGGGAGGCCCCGGGGAGCTGTTTTTT. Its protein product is CASSFIAGGPGELFF.

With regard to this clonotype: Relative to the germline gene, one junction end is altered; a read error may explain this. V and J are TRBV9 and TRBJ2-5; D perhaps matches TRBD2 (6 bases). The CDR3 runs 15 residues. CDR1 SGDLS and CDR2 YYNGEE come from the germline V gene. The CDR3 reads CASSGGGAVQKTQYF. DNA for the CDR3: TGTGCCAGCAGCGGGGGCGGGGCGGTCCAAAAGACCCAGTACTTC.

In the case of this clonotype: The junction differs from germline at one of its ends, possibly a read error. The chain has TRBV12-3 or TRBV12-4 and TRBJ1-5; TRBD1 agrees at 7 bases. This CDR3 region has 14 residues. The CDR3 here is CASSPDRVDQSQHF. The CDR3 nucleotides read TGTGCCAGCAGCCCCGACAGGGTGGATCAGTCCCAGCACTTT.

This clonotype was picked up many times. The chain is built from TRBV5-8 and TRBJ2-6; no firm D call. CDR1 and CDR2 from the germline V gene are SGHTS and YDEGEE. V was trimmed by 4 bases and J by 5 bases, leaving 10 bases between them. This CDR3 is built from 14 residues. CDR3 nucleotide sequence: TGTGCCAGCAGCGCCGATTTTAGGGCCAACGTCCTGACTTTC. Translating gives CASSADFRANVLTF.

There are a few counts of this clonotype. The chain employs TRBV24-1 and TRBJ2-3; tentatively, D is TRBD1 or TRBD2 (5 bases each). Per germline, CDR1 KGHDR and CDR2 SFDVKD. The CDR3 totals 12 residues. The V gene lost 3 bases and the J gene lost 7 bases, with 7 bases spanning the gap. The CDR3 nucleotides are TGTGCCACCAGTGATGAGGGGAATACGCAGTATTTT. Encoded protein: CATSDEGNTQYF.

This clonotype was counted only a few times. CDR3 DNA sequence: TGTGCCAGCAGAGTCAAACAGGGGGCGAAGGAGACCCAGTACTTC. It yields the protein CASRVKQGAKETQYF. V usage is TRBV28 and J usage is TRBJ2-5; 9 positions agree with TRBD1. The V gene end was trimmed by 6 bases and the J gene end by 5 bases; junction bases not matched to a gene: 10. This CDR3 spans 15 amino acids. Germline loops: CDR1 MDHEN, CDR2 SYDVKM.

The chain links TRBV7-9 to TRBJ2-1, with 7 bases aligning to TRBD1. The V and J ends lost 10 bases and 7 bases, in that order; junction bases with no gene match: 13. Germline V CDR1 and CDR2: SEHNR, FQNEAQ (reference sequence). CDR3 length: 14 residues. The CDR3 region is CATREPGQKNEQFF. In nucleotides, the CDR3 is TGTGCCACCAGGGAGCCGGGACAGAAGAATGAGCAGTTCTTC.

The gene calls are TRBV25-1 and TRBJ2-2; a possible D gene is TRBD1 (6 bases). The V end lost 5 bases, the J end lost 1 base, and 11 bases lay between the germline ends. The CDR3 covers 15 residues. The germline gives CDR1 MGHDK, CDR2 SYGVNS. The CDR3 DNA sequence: TGTGCCAGCAGTCACGGGACAAGGAACACCGGGGAGCTGTTTTTT. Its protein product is CASSHGTRNTGELFF. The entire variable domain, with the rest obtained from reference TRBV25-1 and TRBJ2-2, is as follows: EADIYQTPRYLVIGTGKKITLECSQTMGHDKMYWYQQDPGMELHLIHYSYGVNSTEKGDLSSESTVSRIRTEHFPLTLESARPSHTSQYLCASSHGTRNTGELFFGEGSRLTVL.

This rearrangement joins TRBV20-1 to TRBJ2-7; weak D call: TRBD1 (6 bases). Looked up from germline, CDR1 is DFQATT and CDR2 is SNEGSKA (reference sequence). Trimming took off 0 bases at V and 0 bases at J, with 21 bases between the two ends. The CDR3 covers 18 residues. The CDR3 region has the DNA TGCAGTGCTAGAGATGGGGGCTTACGCGGGCCAATCTCCTACGAGCAGTACTTC. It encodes CSARDGGLRGPISYEQYF.

CDR3: CASSAGGDNRETQYF. The CDR3 nucleotides are TGTGCCAGCAGCGCAGGGGGCGATAATCGTGAGACCCAGTACTTC. This chain links TRBV9 with TRBJ2-5; TRBD1 matches at 8 bases. The germline gives CDR1 SGDLS, CDR2 YYNGEE. Trimming at V came to 3 bases and at J to 5 bases, leaving 9 bases not matched to a gene. The length of the CDR3 is 15 residues.

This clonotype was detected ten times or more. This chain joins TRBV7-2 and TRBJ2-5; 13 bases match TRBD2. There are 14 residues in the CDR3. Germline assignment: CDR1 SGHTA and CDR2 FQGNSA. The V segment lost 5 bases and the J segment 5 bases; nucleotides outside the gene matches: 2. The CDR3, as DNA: TGTGCCAGCAGCGGGACTAGCGGGACGGAGACCCAGTACTTC. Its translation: CASSGTSGTETQYF. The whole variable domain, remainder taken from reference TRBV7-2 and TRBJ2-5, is GAGVSQSPSNKVTEKGKDVELRCDPISGHTALYWYRQSLGQGLEFLIYFQGNSAPDKSGLPSDRFSAERTGGSVSTLTIQRTQQEDSAVYLCASSGTSGTETQYFGPGTRLLVL.

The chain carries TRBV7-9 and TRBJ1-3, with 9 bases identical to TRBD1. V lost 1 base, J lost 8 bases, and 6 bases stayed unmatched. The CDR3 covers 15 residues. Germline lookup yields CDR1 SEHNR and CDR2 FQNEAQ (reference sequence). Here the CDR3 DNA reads TGTGCCAGCAGCTTAGGTCCGGGACAGGGAGACACCATATATTTT. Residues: CASSLGPGQGDTIYF.

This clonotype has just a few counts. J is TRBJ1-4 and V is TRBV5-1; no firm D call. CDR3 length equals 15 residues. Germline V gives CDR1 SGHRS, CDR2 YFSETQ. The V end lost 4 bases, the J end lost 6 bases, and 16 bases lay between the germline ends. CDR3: CASSPGSGLDEKLFF. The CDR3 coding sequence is TGCGCCAGCAGCCCCGGGTCAGGTTTGGATGAAAAACTGTTTTTT. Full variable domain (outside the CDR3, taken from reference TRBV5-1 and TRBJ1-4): KAGVTQTPRYLIKTRGQQVTLSCSPISGHRSVSWYQQTPGQGLQFLFEYFSETQRNKGNFPGRFSGRQFSNSRSEMNVSTLELGDSALYLCASSPGSGLDEKLFFGSGTQLSVL.

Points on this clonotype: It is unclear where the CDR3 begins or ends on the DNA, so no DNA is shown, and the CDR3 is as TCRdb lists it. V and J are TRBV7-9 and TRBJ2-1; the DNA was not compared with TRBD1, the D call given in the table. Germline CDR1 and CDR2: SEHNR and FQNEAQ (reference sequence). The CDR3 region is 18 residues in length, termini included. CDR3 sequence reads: CASSFYICSARGYNEQFF.

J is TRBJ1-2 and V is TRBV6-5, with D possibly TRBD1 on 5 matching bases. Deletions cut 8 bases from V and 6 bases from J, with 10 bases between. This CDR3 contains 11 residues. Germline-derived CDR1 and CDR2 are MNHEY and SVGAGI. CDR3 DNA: TGTGCCAGCTACGGGGGAAATGGCTACACCTTC. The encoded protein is CASYGGNGYTF.

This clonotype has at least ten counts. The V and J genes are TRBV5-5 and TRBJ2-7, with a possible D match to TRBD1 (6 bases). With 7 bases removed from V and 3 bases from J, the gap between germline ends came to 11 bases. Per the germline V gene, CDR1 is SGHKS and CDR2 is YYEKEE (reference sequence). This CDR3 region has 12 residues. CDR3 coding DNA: TGTGCCAGCGGGCCAGGGGTCTACGAGCAGTACTTC. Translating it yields CASGPGVYEQYF.

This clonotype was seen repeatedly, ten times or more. CDR3 DNA: TGTGCCAGCAGCGCGGGCCCGGGCAATGAGCAGTTCTTC. It specifies CASSAGPGNEQFF. This sequence joins TRBV5-6 and TRBJ2-1; tentative D call: TRBD2 (5 bases). CDR1 SGHDT and CDR2 YYEEEE come from the germline V gene. The V end was cut by 4 bases, the J end by 6 bases, with 11 bases between. This CDR3 is 13 amino acids long. Full variable domain (outside the CDR3, taken from reference TRBV5-6 and TRBJ2-1): DAGVTQSPTHLIKTRGQQVTLRCSPKSGHDTVSWYQQALGQGPQFIFQYYEEEERQRGNFPDRFSGHQFPNYSSELNVNALLLGDSALYLCASSAGPGNEQFFGPGTRLTVL.

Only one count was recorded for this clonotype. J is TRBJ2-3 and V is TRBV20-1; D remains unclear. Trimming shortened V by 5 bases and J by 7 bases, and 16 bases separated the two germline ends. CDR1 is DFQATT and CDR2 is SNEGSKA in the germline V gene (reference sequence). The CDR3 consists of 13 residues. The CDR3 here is CSARGPGAYTQYF. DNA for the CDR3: TGCAGTGCTCGCGGACCTGGAGCGTATACGCAGTATTTT.

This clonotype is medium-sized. CDR3 DNA sequence: TGTGCCAGCAGCCGGGGTCGATCGAACACTGAAGCTTTCTTT. It translates to CASSRGRSNTEAFF. The chain links TRBV7-2 to TRBJ1-1, with D unresolved. This CDR3 region has 14 residues. Germline CDR1 and CDR2: SGHTA and FQGNSA. Between the trimmed V and J ends, which lost 5 bases and 1 base, there was a span of 11 bases.